One T cell receptor beta chain is described in this entry. Its specificity is not known. CDR1 and CDR2 from the germline V gene are SGHNT and YYREEE (reference sequence). V dropped 1 base and J dropped 1 base, with 8 bases sitting between them. The CDR3 has 14 residues. This sample was taken from a study of T cell repertoires in cytomegalovirus infection. At the level of the study: TCR beta signatures that were public indicated CMV infection and matching HLA type.

Notes on the study in general: CMV-specific TCR beta clonotypes restricted by HLA-C dominated the ex vivo response.

TCRdb reanalysed the reads using MiXCR and keeps one entry per CDR3 protein. The sample lists 900,000 to 950,000 distinct CDR3 sequences, around 32% occurring once. The sequences come from cultured CD8+ T cells from PBMCs, collected from culture after CMV antigen stimulation. This receptor was taken from a human donor in good health (CMV status not recorded). Some clones in this sample may be carry-over from other donors' samples. The chain uses TRBV5-4 and TRBJ1-1, with a tentative D call TRBD1 (6 bases). CDR3 in amino acids: CASSLKQGNTEAFF. CDR3 DNA: TGTGCCAGCAGCTTGAAACAGGGGAACACTGAAGCTTTCTTT. The entire variable domain, with the rest obtained from reference TRBV5-4 and TRBJ1-1, is as follows: ETGVTQSPTHLIKTRGQQVTLRCSSQSGHNTVSWYQQALGQGPQFIFQYYREEENGRGNFPPRFSGLQFPNYSSELNVNALELDDSALYLCASSLKQGNTEAFFGQGTRLTVV.